This TCR beta chain was identified during a study of patients and donors after allogeneic stem cell transplantation. The CDR3 consists of 15 residues. Trimming pared 1 base from V and 3 bases from J, leaving 13 bases between. TCRdb re-derived calls from the RT-PCR reads in MiXCR, one entry per CDR3 protein. Of about a million distinct CDR3 sequences detected, about a sixth appear once; the ten largest clones hold about 6%. This clonotype was sampled from a human donor who was either an allogeneic HSCT recipient or a stem cell or donor lymphocyte infusion donor (not recorded which). It is not recorded whose cells these are; they may come from a transplant donor. The chain employs TRBV12-3 or TRBV12-4 and TRBJ2-7, with a weak D call TRBD2 (6 bases). The sample taken for sequencing was blood, either unsorted or a sorted T cell fraction (not recorded which). The CDR3 DNA reads as TGTGCCAGCAGTTTAGGAGCGGGCGGGGTCTACGAGCAGTACTTC. Translation: CASSLGAGGVYEQYF.